The 31 T cell receptor beta chains below all came from one sample that was sequenced in a study of blood T cell repertoires in COVID-19 (TCRdb year 2020). Libraries were built with the immunoSEQ multiplex PCR assay. Imported from immuneACCESS, the table was reduced by TCRdb to in-frame sequences with V and J called. These copies leave out some clones; in studies compared against another copy, an unresolved V gene accounts for under half, and the cause of the remainder is not known. This sample gives more than 300,000 clones in total; roughly nine tenths of them show up just once. The ten top clones hold 0.8% to 0.9% of the sample. Sequencing input: PBMCs or T cells enriched from blood (not recorded which). The receptors originated from a woman in her 40s who had been exposed to COVID-19.

Details on this clone: A read error may account for a junction end that differs from germline. The gene calls are TRBV6-2 or TRBV6-3 and TRBJ2-1; 7 bases fit TRBD2. CDR1 and CDR2 from the germline V gene are MNHEY and SVGEGT. CDR3 length: 15 amino acids. Here the CDR3 reads CASSYAGVKDNEQFF. Written as DNA, the CDR3 is TGCGCCAGCAGTTACGCGGGAGTAAAGGACAATGAGCAGTTCTTC.

This clone turned up a few times. The chain employs TRBV5-1 and TRBJ2-2; a possible D gene is TRBD1 (5 bases). Per the germline V gene, CDR1 is SGHRS and CDR2 is YFSETQ. Trimming shortened V by 2 bases and J by 1 base, and 6 bases separated the two germline ends. This CDR3 is built from 14 residues. This chain's CDR3 is CASSFRGNTGELFF. The CDR3 nucleotides are TGCGCCAGCAGCTTTAGGGGGAACACCGGGGAGCTGTTTTTT.

V and J are TRBV18 and TRBJ1-3, with TRBD1 matching over 7 bases. Germline assignment: CDR1 KGHSH and CDR2 LQKENI. The CDR3 runs 16 residues. The ends lost 2 bases at V and 4 bases at J; junction bases unmatched: 8. In DNA, the CDR3 is TGTGCCAGCTCACCAACTCCCACAGGGGCCGGAAACACCATATATTTT. This codes for CASSPTPTGAGNTIYF.

This clone is a singleton in its sample. The CDR3 DNA reads as TGTGCCAGCAGCCACTCCGGGCGGGGGGCGAGGTACGAGCAGTACTTC. Translating gives CASSHSGRGARYEQYF. V gene TRBV4-2 combines with J gene TRBJ2-7; 8 nucleotides align to TRBD2. Germline V CDR1 and CDR2: LGHNA, YNFKEQ. This CDR3 contains 16 residues. V shed 3 bases and J 4 bases; nucleotides not matched to a gene: 11.

The chain has TRBV6-4 and TRBJ2-3, with TRBD2 matching over 13 bases. V lost 5 bases and J lost 5; bases outside the gene matches: 7. The CDR3 totals 16 residues. Germline V lookup: CDR1 MRHNA, CDR2 SNTAGT. The CDR3: CASSPGTSGAGDTQYF. CDR3 DNA sequence: TGTGCCAGCAGTCCCGGGACTAGCGGGGCGGGAGATACGCAGTATTTT.

This chain joins TRBV20-1 and TRBJ2-2; TRBD2 aligns across 9 bases. There are 15 residues in the CDR3. V was clipped by 3 bases and J by 0 bases; unmatched bases: 2. Germline CDR1 DFQATT, CDR2 SNEGSKA (reference sequence). CDR3: CSASPSGTNTGELFF. CDR3 nucleotides: TGCAGTGCTAGTCCTAGCGGGACGAACACCGGGGAGCTGTTTTTT.

The chain carries TRBV9 and TRBJ1-2, with TRBD1 as a possible D gene (5 bases). Germline CDR1 SGDLS, CDR2 YYNGEE. The CDR3 contains 15 residues. V was clipped by 0 bases and J by 7 bases, with 16 bases between them. CDR3 protein: CASSVDFGGQGGYTF. CDR3 DNA: TGTGCCAGCAGCGTAGATTTCGGGGGTCAGGGTGGCTACACCTTC. Looking up the rest from reference TRBV9 and TRBJ1-2 gives the full variable domain: DSGVTQTPKHLITATGQRVTLRCSPRSGDLSVYWYQQSLDQGLQFLIQYYNGEERAKGNILERFSAQQFPDLHSELNLSSLELGDSALYFCASSVDFGGQGGYTFGSGTRLTVV.

V and J are TRBV2 and TRBJ1-1; 7 positions agree with TRBD1. The V gene end was trimmed by 3 bases and the J gene end by 2 bases; junction bases not matched to a gene: 6. The CDR3 totals 15 residues. Germline assignment: CDR1 SNHLY and CDR2 FYNNEI. The chain's CDR3 is CASSDSWDSNTEAFF. The CDR3 DNA reads TGTGCCAGCAGTGATAGTTGGGACAGCAACACTGAAGCTTTCTTT. The variable domain in full, with the rest retrieved from reference TRBV2 and TRBJ1-1, is EPEVTQTPSHQVTQMGQEVILRCVPISNHLYFYWYRQILGQKVEFLVSFYNNEISEKSEIFDDQFSVERPDGSNFTLKIRSTKLEDSAMYFCASSDSWDSNTEAFFGQGTRLTVV.

The CDR3 bases are TGTGCCAGCAGCGGCGGGACAGAGGGCACCGGGGAGCTGTTTTTT. As protein: CASSGGTEGTGELFF. V usage is TRBV9 and J usage is TRBJ2-2, with D perhaps TRBD1 (7 bases). V lost 3 bases to trimming and J lost 4 bases, with 13 bases between them. The CDR3 extends over 15 amino acids. From germline, CDR1 is SGDLS and CDR2 YYNGEE.

V usage is TRBV12-5 and J usage is TRBJ2-7; 7 nucleotides agree with TRBD2. J lost 1 base, V lost 3 bases, and 12 bases had no gene match. CDR3 length: 17 amino acids. Germline CDR1 is LGHNT and CDR2 is FRNRAP. CDR3 loop: CASGFILSLARSYEQYF. The CDR3 bases are TGTGCTAGTGGTTTTATCCTTTCACTAGCGCGTTCCTACGAGCAGTACTTC. The full variable domain, its missing parts supplied by reference TRBV12-5 and TRBJ2-7, is DARVTQTPRHKVTEMGQEVTMRCQPILGHNTVFWYRQTMMQGLELLAYFRNRAPLDDSGMPKDRFSAEMPDATLATLKIQPSEPRDSAVYFCASGFILSLARSYEQYFGPGTRLTVT.

The CDR3 DNA reads as TGTGCCAGCAGCAGCCGGACAGGGGATACCTATGGCTACACCTTC. Protein product: CASSSRTGDTYGYTF. The V call is TRBV7-2, the J call TRBJ1-2, with TRBD1 matching over 9 bases. J was trimmed by 4 bases and V by 5 bases; bases with no gene match: 8. The CDR3 sequence is 15 residues long. Germline-derived CDR1 and CDR2 are SGHTA and FQGNSA.

This chain links TRBV27 with TRBJ1-4; the D gene is possibly TRBD1 (5 bases). V dropped 8 bases and J dropped 6 bases, with 16 bases sitting between them. The germline V gene encodes CDR1 MNHEY and CDR2 SMNVEV (reference sequence). This CDR3 spans 14 amino acids. The CDR3 sequence: CASCRVGGDEKLFF. CDR3 coding DNA: TGTGCCAGCTGCCGCGTGGGGGGGGATGAAAAACTGTTTTTT.

The rearrangement uses TRBV7-3 and TRBJ1-1; D gene ambiguous. Germline assignment: CDR1 SGHTA and CDR2 FQGTGA. The ends were cut back, 4 bases at V and 4 bases at J, with 13 bases in the middle. The CDR3 loop spans 14 amino acids. The CDR3 nucleotides read TGTGCCAGCAGCTCGTCCCCGGGAGGCACTGAAGCTTTCTTT. Translation gives CASSSSPGGTEAFF.

J is TRBJ1-6 and V is TRBV2; TRBD1 matches 10 bases. The V and J ends lost 8 bases and 6 bases, in that order; junction bases with no gene match: 1. The CDR3 is 13 amino acids. Germline lookup yields CDR1 SNHLY and CDR2 FYNNEI. The CDR3 bases are TGTGCCAGCGGACAGGGGGTTAATTCACCCCTCCACTTT. Translated: CASGQGVNSPLHF.

The chain joins TRBV5-1 to TRBJ2-7; the D gene is possibly TRBD1 (6 bases). V was shortened by 1 base and J by 3 bases, with 11 bases between the two germline ends. Per germline, CDR1 SGHRS and CDR2 YFSETQ. The CDR3 is made up of 14 amino acids. The CDR3 DNA follows: TGCGCCAGCAGCTTGAGCGGACAGATCTACGAGCAGTACTTC. This gives the protein CASSLSGQIYEQYF. The complete variable domain, with remaining parts taken from reference TRBV5-1 and TRBJ2-7, reads KAGVTQTPRYLIKTRGQQVTLSCSPISGHRSVSWYQQTPGQGLQFLFEYFSETQRNKGNFPGRFSGRQFSNSRSEMNVSTLELGDSALYLCASSLSGQIYEQYFGPGTRLTVT.

This chain connects TRBV30 to TRBJ2-3, with a possible D match to TRBD1 (8 bases). Germline V gene lookup returns CDR1 GTSNPN and CDR2 SVGIG (reference sequence). Deletions cut 3 bases from V and 4 bases from J, with 17 bases between. This CDR3 comprises 15 residues. CDR3 nucleotides: TGTGCCTGGAGCTTAGGACAGGGAGGGGCAGATACGCAGTATTTT. Encoded protein: CAWSLGQGGADTQYF.

The chain recombines TRBV5-4 with TRBJ1-4; no clear D. Trimming took 4 bases from V and 4 from J, leaving 14 bases between them. CDR1 and CDR2 (germline): SGHNT, YYREEE (reference sequence). The CDR3 is 15 amino acids. The CDR3 loop is CASSPFPGSNEKLFF. Here the CDR3 DNA reads TGTGCCAGCAGCCCCTTCCCGGGGAGTAATGAAAAACTGTTTTTT. The entire variable domain, with the rest obtained from reference TRBV5-4 and TRBJ1-4, is as follows: ETGVTQSPTHLIKTRGQQVTLRCSSQSGHNTVSWYQQALGQGPQFIFQYYREEENGRGNFPPRFSGLQFPNYSSELNVNALELDDSALYLCASSPFPGSNEKLFFGSGTQLSVL.

The gene calls are TRBV7-2 and TRBJ2-5; weak D call: TRBD2 (5 bases). The CDR3 has 18 residues. V lost 1 base, J lost 0 bases, and 18 bases lay in between. CDR1 SGHTA and CDR2 FQGNSA come from the germline V gene. The CDR3 spells CASSLDFWRVGYQETQYF. Written as DNA, the CDR3 is TGTGCCAGCAGCTTAGACTTCTGGCGGGTGGGGTACCAAGAGACCCAGTACTTC.

The chain's CDR3 is CASSPPGLASGEKLFF. The CDR3 DNA follows: TGTGCCAGCAGCCCCCCCGGACTTGCGTCTGGGGAAAAACTGTTTTTT. The chain has TRBV3-1 (or the pseudogene TRBV3-2) and TRBJ1-4; D call uncertain. With 4 bases removed from V and 8 bases from J, the gap between germline ends came to 20 bases. The CDR3 is 16 amino acids. CDR1 LGHDT and CDR2 YNNKEL come from the germline V gene (reference sequence).

This clone occurred once. The V gene is TRBV24-1, the J gene TRBJ2-1; D not certain. CDR1 and CDR2 (germline): KGHDR, SFDVKD. The CDR3 runs 14 residues. V was trimmed by 2 bases and J by 7 bases, leaving 11 bases between them. CDR3 sequence (DNA): TGTGCCACCAGTGATTATGGCAGTTCGAATGAGCAGTTCTTC. The encoded protein is CATSDYGSSNEQFF.

Turning to this clone: The same CDR3 can be traced to other DNA sequences in this sample. The chain couples TRBV18 to TRBJ1-1; TRBD1 might be the D (5 bases). The CDR3 is 15 amino acids. CDR1 KGHSH and CDR2 LQKENI come from the germline V gene. V gave up 1 base and J gave up 1 base, with 10 bases separating them. This CDR3 is CASSPLPGGNTEAFF. DNA for the CDR3: TGTGCCAGCTCACCACTGCCGGGGGGGAACACTGAAGCTTTCTTT.

The chain joins TRBV19 to TRBJ1-2, with D perhaps TRBD1 (6 bases). The ends were cut back, 4 bases at V and 7 bases at J, with 13 bases in the middle. This CDR3 contains 13 residues. Germline CDR1 LNHDA, CDR2 SQIVND (reference sequence). The CDR3 loop reads CASSNRDTVGYTF. The CDR3 DNA reads as TGTGCCAGTAGTAACAGGGACACTGTTGGCTACACCTTC.

This chain links TRBV6-6 with TRBJ2-3; D perhaps matches TRBD1 (6 bases). This CDR3 region has 16 residues. Trimming removed 0 bases from V and 1 base from J, with 11 bases in between. The V gene's germline CDR1 is MNHNY and CDR2 SVGAGI (reference sequence). The CDR3 DNA follows: TGTGCCAGCAGTTACTCGATGGCAGGGGGCACAGATACGCAGTATTTT. It codes for CASSYSMAGGTDTQYF.

The chain carries TRBV29-1 and TRBJ2-3, with 10 bases identical to TRBD1. The CDR3 spans 13 residues. CDR1 SQVTM and CDR2 ANQGSEA come from the germline V gene. After removal of 5 bases from V and 3 bases from J, the junction contained 2 bases not matched to a gene. DNA of the CDR3: TGCAGCGTTCGACAGGGGGCAACAGATACGCAGTATTTT. Protein: CSVRQGATDTQYF.

CDR3 nucleotide sequence: TGTGCCAGTAGTATAAGGGGCCACACTGAAGCTTTCTTT. Translating gives CASSIRGHTEAFF. This chain joins TRBV19 and TRBJ1-1, with a possible D match to TRBD1 (5 bases). In germline, CDR1 is LNHDA, CDR2 SQIVND (reference sequence). CDR3 size: 13 residues. The V end was cut by 2 bases, the J end by 3 bases, with 7 bases between.

This chain connects TRBV10-2 to TRBJ2-7; 7 bases line up with TRBD1. CDR3 size: 12 residues. J gave up 3 bases and V 10 bases, and 6 bases lay outside the gene matches. Per the germline V gene, CDR1 is WSHSY and CDR2 is SAAADI. The chain's CDR3 is CATGTARYEQYF. The DNA of the CDR3 is TGCGCCACAGGGACAGCTCGCTACGAGCAGTACTTC.

The rearrangement uses TRBV30 and TRBJ1-5; D is unclear. Germline CDR1 GTSNPN, CDR2 SVGIG (reference sequence). The V end lost 2 bases, the J end lost 2 bases, and 7 bases lay between the germline ends. The CDR3 consists of 13 residues. For the CDR3, the DNA is TGTGCCTGGAGTCCCGGGGGCAATCAGCCCCAGCATTTT. Protein sequence: CAWSPGGNQPQHF. Together with reference TRBV30 and TRBJ1-5, the CDR3 gives the full variable domain: SQTIHQWPATLVQPVGSPLSLECTVEGTSNPNLYWYRQAAGRGLQLLFYSVGIGQISSEVPQNLSASRPQDRQFILSSKKLLLSDSGFYLCAWSPGGNQPQHFGDGTRLSIL.

This clone has a single count. The chain couples TRBV30 to TRBJ2-7; TRBD1 aligns across 10 bases. Germline V lookup: CDR1 GTSNPN, CDR2 SVGIG (reference sequence). The CDR3 totals 14 residues. Losses at the gene ends were 4 bases for V and 6 bases for J; bases not matched to a gene: 9. This CDR3 reads CAWNKGQGRREQYF. The CDR3 DNA sequence: TGTGCCTGGAACAAGGGACAGGGGAGGCGCGAGCAGTACTTC.

The chain uses TRBV6-5 and TRBJ1-1; a weak D match, TRBD1 (6 bases). CDR1 is MNHEY and CDR2 is SVGAGI in the germline V gene. With 5 bases removed from V and 2 bases from J, the gap between germline ends came to 12 bases. This CDR3 has 14 residues. The CDR3: CASSTGHANTEAFF. The CDR3 DNA follows: TGTGCCAGCAGTACGGGACACGCAAACACTGAAGCTTTCTTT.

The V gene is TRBV5-1, the J gene TRBJ1-1; D gene uncertain. Trimming cost V 6 bases and J 4 bases, with 10 bases left between them. Per the germline V gene, CDR1 is SGHRS and CDR2 is YFSETQ. This CDR3 contains 12 residues. The CDR3 coding sequence is TGCGCCAGCATGGGTCGGGGCACTGAAGCTTTCTTT. Its protein is CASMGRGTEAFF.

V gene TRBV14 combines with J gene TRBJ1-1; TRBD1 is a possible D gene (6 bases). The germline V gene encodes CDR1 SGHDN and CDR2 FVKESK. CDR3 length: 14 amino acids. V lost 7 bases and J 1 base, leaving 13 bases between the germline ends. CDR3 in amino acids: CASTKGGANTEAFF. The CDR3 DNA is TGTGCCAGCACCAAAGGGGGGGCGAACACTGAAGCTTTCTTT.